Listed here are 8 T cell receptor beta chains from one sample, sequenced in a study of shared clonotypes between healthy human individuals. Some clones are missing from TCRdb's copy, which holds only in-frame ones; the method was immunoSEQ multiplex PCR. The sample holds approximately 1.9 million clones, 93% seen once. Terminally differentiated effector memory CD45RA+ cells were excluded from the naive CD8 cells, which were CD45RO-negative and positively selected for CCR7. Sequencing was done on a sample of naive CD8+ T cells from PBMCs. The receptors stem from a man aged 18-30 years in good health. Some clones in this sample may be carry-over from other donors' samples.

This rearrangement joins TRBV28 to TRBJ2-7; D is ambiguous. The CDR3 totals 14 residues. Per germline, CDR1 MDHEN and CDR2 SYDVKM. Between the trimmed V and J ends, which lost 3 bases and 2 bases, there was a span of 11 bases. Written as DNA, the CDR3 is TGTGCCAGCAGTTTGCCCTCCTTCCCCTACGAGCAGTACTTC. It yields the protein CASSLPSFPYEQYF.

This chain connects TRBV7-9 to TRBJ2-1; 8 bases line up with TRBD2. The CDR3 has 15 amino acids. V lost 1 base to trimming and J lost 13 bases; unmatched junction nucleotides: 12. The germline V gene encodes CDR1 SEHNR and CDR2 FQNEAQ (reference sequence). The CDR3 DNA is TGTGCCAGCAGCTTAGGTTCGGGACTGTTAGCGGGACAGTTCTTC. Encoded protein: CASSLGSGLLAGQFF.

The V gene is TRBV2, the J gene TRBJ2-7, with 7 positions matching TRBD2. The CDR3 contains 15 residues. V shed 4 bases, J shed 7 bases, and the junction held 13 bases outside the gene matches. The V gene's germline CDR1 is SNHLY and CDR2 FYNNEI. The CDR3 reads CASSASGELTWEQYF. CDR3 nucleotide sequence: TGTGCCAGCAGTGCTAGCGGAGAATTAACATGGGAGCAGTACTTC.

The chain links TRBV19 to TRBJ1-2; no clear D gene. The germline V gene has CDR1 LNHDA and CDR2 SQIVND (reference sequence). Trimming cost V 3 bases and J 6 bases, with 8 bases left between them. The CDR3 is made up of 12 amino acids. In DNA, the CDR3 is TGTGCCAGTAGTATTGGCCCTAATGGCTACACCTTC. This translates into CASSIGPNGYTF.

The V gene is TRBV20-1, the J gene TRBJ1-1, with D unclear. From germline, CDR1 is DFQATT and CDR2 SNEGSKA (reference sequence). The CDR3 spans 8 residues. The CDR3 sequence: CSTVSAFF. The DNA of the CDR3 is TGCAGCACGGTCTCAGCTTTCTTT.

The rearrangement joins TRBV9 to TRBJ2-3, with a tentative D call TRBD2 (6 bases). The CDR3 runs 16 residues. Deletions cut 7 bases from V and 0 bases from J, with 18 bases between. From germline, CDR1 is SGDLS and CDR2 YYNGEE. This CDR3 is CASPGGTGDSTDTQYF. Here the CDR3 DNA reads TGTGCCAGCCCCGGAGGAACGGGAGATAGCACAGATACGCAGTATTTT. Full variable domain (rest looked up from reference TRBV9 and TRBJ2-3): DSGVTQTPKHLITATGQRVTLRCSPRSGDLSVYWYQQSLDQGLQFLIQYYNGEERAKGNILERFSAQQFPDLHSELNLSSLELGDSALYFCASPGGTGDSTDTQYFGPGTRLTVL.

As to this clone: This same CDR3 is encoded by further DNA sequences in the sample. The V gene is TRBV5-4, the J gene TRBJ2-3, with D unresolved. Germline V gene lookup returns CDR1 SGHNT and CDR2 YYREEE (reference sequence). The CDR3 length is 13 residues. V was trimmed by 0 bases and J by 0 bases, leaving 2 bases between them. The DNA for the CDR3 is TGTGCCAGCAGCTTGGACAGCACAGATACGCAGTATTTT. Amino acid sequence: CASSLDSTDTQYF.

J is TRBJ2-1 and V is TRBV27, with no clear D. CDR1 MNHEY and CDR2 SMNVEV come from the germline V gene (reference sequence). The CDR3 has 15 residues. Trimming removed 5 bases from V and 0 bases from J, with 11 bases in between. The CDR3 spells CASSPRINSYNEQFF. For the CDR3, the DNA is TGTGCCAGCAGTCCCCGGATTAACTCCTACAATGAGCAGTTCTTC.